This is a list of T cell receptor beta chains from one sample in a study of cytomegalovirus exposure and HLA in healthy donors. Method: immunoSEQ multiplex PCR; TCRdb's copy keeps in-frame clones and lacks some. The table lists fewer than 120,000 clones, nearly 80% of them singletons. Sequences were obtained from PBMCs. The receptors shown here come from a woman aged 25 to 39 in good health and CMV-seronegative. CDR3s include the opening cysteine and the closing phenylalanine or tryptophan. The D gene is left open where the match is weak. Expanded clones are given a class, and other clones once, few, many or no size at all.

CDR3 DNA: TGTGCCAGCAGTTACGCGTGGGGGCTATCCTACGAGCAGTACTTC; CDR3 protein: CASSYAWGLSYEQYF; V gene: TRBV6-5; D gene: -; J gene: TRBJ2-7; clone size: -
CDR3 DNA: TGTGCCAGCAGTTTCTCCCCCGGGTCAGACGAGCAGTACTTC; CDR3 protein: CASSFSPGSDEQYF; V gene: TRBV27; D gene: -; J gene: TRBJ2-7; clone size: -
CDR3 DNA: TGTGCCAGCAGCCCGCGGGGCCCGGCGGGGGCTGAAGCTTTCTTT; CDR3 protein: CASSPRGPAGAEAFF; V gene: TRBV13; D gene: -; J gene: TRBJ1-1; clone size: -
CDR3 DNA: TGTGCCAGTACTCCGGGACAGGGGGTTGTCTACGAGCAGTACTTC; CDR3 protein: CASTPGQGVVYEQYF; V gene: TRBV19; D gene: TRBD1; J gene: TRBJ2-7; clone size: -
CDR3 DNA: TGTGCCAGCCGGGGTCCCCAAGAGACCCAGTACTTC; CDR3 protein: CASRGPQETQYF; V gene: TRBV28; D gene: -; J gene: TRBJ2-5; clone size: -
CDR3 DNA: TGTGCCAGCAGTTACAACAGGATGGACACTGAAGCTTTCTTT; CDR3 protein: CASSYNRMDTEAFF; V gene: TRBV6-5; D gene: -; J gene: TRBJ1-1; clone size: -
CDR3 DNA: TGTGCCTGGACAAGGGACAGGGTGGGCGAGCAGTACTTC; CDR3 protein: CAWTRDRVGEQYF; V gene: TRBV30; D gene: TRBD1; J gene: TRBJ2-7; clone size: -
CDR3 DNA: TGCGCCAGCAGTCAATCGGGGGCAAGAGGCCTTTCACCCCTCCACTTT; CDR3 protein: CASSQSGARGLSPLHF; V gene: TRBV23-1; D gene: -; J gene: TRBJ1-6; clone size: -
CDR3 DNA: TGTGCCAGCTCGCTAAGACCTCCGGGACAGACGAACACTGAAGCTTTCTTT; CDR3 protein: CASSLRPPGQTNTEAFF; V gene: TRBV18; D gene: TRBD1; J gene: TRBJ1-1; clone size: -
CDR3 DNA: TGTGCCACCAGCAGAGATCCAGGGGGGAACTATGGCTACACCTTC; CDR3 protein: CATSRDPGGNYGYTF; V gene: TRBV15; D gene: TRBD1; J gene: TRBJ1-2; clone size: -
CDR3 DNA: TGTGCCAGCAGTTCGCCTAGCGGGAGCGGCAATGAGCAGTTCTTC; CDR3 protein: CASSSPSGSGNEQFF; V gene: TRBV28; D gene: TRBD2; J gene: TRBJ2-1; clone size: -
CDR3 DNA: TGTGCCTGGAGTGAGGGGGATACGCAGTATTTT; CDR3 protein: CAWSEGDTQYF; V gene: TRBV30; D gene: -; J gene: TRBJ2-3; clone size: -
CDR3 DNA: TGCGCCAGCAGCCAAGAAGGGGGGGGTACGCAGTATTTT; CDR3 protein: CASSQEGGGTQYF; V gene: TRBV4-1; D gene: -; J gene: TRBJ2-3; clone size: -
CDR3 DNA: TGTGCCAGCAGCTTGGATACAGCTAGGCGGGGCTCACCCCTCCACTTT; CDR3 protein: CASSLDTARRGSPLHF; V gene: TRBV5-4; D gene: -; J gene: TRBJ1-6; clone size: -
CDR3 DNA: TGTGCCAGTAGTCCGACGCCCACGGGCAATGAGCAGTTCTTC; CDR3 protein: CASSPTPTGNEQFF; V gene: TRBV19; D gene: -; J gene: TRBJ2-1; clone size: -
CDR3 DNA: TGTGCCAGCAGCCCAGGGGCACCCCACGAGCAGTACTTC; CDR3 protein: CASSPGAPHEQYF; V gene: TRBV7-7; D gene: -; J gene: TRBJ2-7; clone size: -
CDR3 DNA: TGTGCCAGCAGTTACACGGGAGGGCCGCACAATGAGCAGTTCTTC; CDR3 protein: CASSYTGGPHNEQFF; V gene: TRBV6-5; D gene: TRBD2; J gene: TRBJ2-1; clone size: -
CDR3 DNA: TGTGCCAGCAGCCAGGACAGGGTCGGTGAGCAGTTCTTC; CDR3 protein: CASSQDRVGEQFF; V gene: TRBV14; D gene: TRBD1; J gene: TRBJ2-1; clone size: -
CDR3 DNA: TGCGCCAGCAGCCAGTACACAGGGGAGAATGGCTACACCTTC; CDR3 protein: CASSQYTGENGYTF; V gene: TRBV4-3; D gene: TRBD1; J gene: TRBJ1-2; clone size: -
CDR3 DNA: TGTGCCAGCAGCATACGACAGGGTGAGAGCACTGAAGCTTTCTTT; CDR3 protein: CASSIRQGESTEAFF; V gene: TRBV7-2; D gene: TRBD1; J gene: TRBJ1-1; clone size: -
CDR3 DNA: TGTGCCAGCAAATATAGCGGGAGTACGGCCGGGGAGCTGTTTTTT; CDR3 protein: CASKYSGSTAGELFF; V gene: TRBV6-6; D gene: TRBD2; J gene: TRBJ2-2; clone size: -
CDR3 DNA: TGTGCCACCAGCATCCGTAGCCCGGGGGAGCTGTTTTTT; CDR3 protein: CATSIRSPGELFF; V gene: TRBV15; D gene: -; J gene: TRBJ2-2; clone size: -
CDR3 DNA: TGTGCCAGCTCACCGACAGGTCTACTCTCCTATAATTCACCCCTCCACTTT; CDR3 protein: CASSPTGLLSYNSPLHF; V gene: TRBV18; D gene: -; J gene: TRBJ1-6; clone size: -
CDR3 DNA: TGTGCCAGCAGCCGACAGGGCGGAGAGACCCAGTACTTC; CDR3 protein: CASSRQGGETQYF; V gene: TRBV6-5; D gene: TRBD1; J gene: TRBJ2-5; clone size: -
CDR3 DNA: TGTGCCAGCAGTTACTTGTCACACCCGACCGGGGAGCTGTTTTTT; CDR3 protein: CASSYLSHPTGELFF; V gene: TRBV6-5; D gene: -; J gene: TRBJ2-2; clone size: -
CDR3 DNA: TGTGCCAGCAGCTTGGGGGCAGGGTCTAATGAAAAACTGTTTTTT; CDR3 protein: CASSLGAGSNEKLFF; V gene: TRBV5-4; D gene: -; J gene: TRBJ1-4; clone size: -
CDR3 DNA: TGCGCCAGCAGCTTGGAAGGGAGCTCCTACGAGCAGTACTTC; CDR3 protein: CASSLEGSSYEQYF; V gene: TRBV5-1; D gene: -; J gene: TRBJ2-7; clone size: -
CDR3 DNA: TGTGCCAGCAGGTATTCGCAGGGGGCGTTCAATCAGCCCCAGCATTTT; CDR3 protein: CASRYSQGAFNQPQHF; V gene: TRBV6-6; D gene: TRBD1; J gene: TRBJ1-5; clone size: -
CDR3 DNA: TGCGCCAGCAGCCAAGAACTCTCGGGGGTTGGCACTGAAGCTTTCTTT; CDR3 protein: CASSQELSGVGTEAFF; V gene: TRBV4-3; D gene: -; J gene: TRBJ1-1; clone size: once
CDR3 DNA: TGTGCCAGCAGCTCAGGGGTACGGGAACAGCCCCAGCATTTT; CDR3 protein: CASSSGVREQPQHF; V gene: TRBV7-9; D gene: -; J gene: TRBJ1-5; clone size: -
CDR3 DNA: TGTGCCAGCCAACCGTCAGGGGCTTATAATTCACCCCTCCACTTT; CDR3 protein: CASQPSGAYNSPLHF; V gene: TRBV11-2; D gene: -; J gene: TRBJ1-6; clone size: -
CDR3 DNA: TGTGCCAGCAGCTTAGCCCGACAGGGGACCGGGGAGCTGTTTTTT; CDR3 protein: CASSLARQGTGELFF; V gene: TRBV7-9; D gene: TRBD1; J gene: TRBJ2-2; clone size: once
CDR3 DNA: TGTGCCAGCAGGGGACTAGCGGGGCCCACAGATACGCAGTATTTT; CDR3 protein: CASRGLAGPTDTQYF; V gene: TRBV28; D gene: TRBD2; J gene: TRBJ2-3; clone size: -
CDR3 DNA: TGTGCCAGCAGCCCCGGACAGGGGAAATCCTACGAGCAGTACTTC; CDR3 protein: CASSPGQGKSYEQYF; V gene: TRBV11-3; D gene: TRBD1; J gene: TRBJ2-7; clone size: -
CDR3 DNA: TGTGCCAGCAGCTTAACAGGGGGGGGATACGAGCAGTACTTC; CDR3 protein: CASSLTGGGYEQYF; V gene: TRBV6-1; D gene: -; J gene: TRBJ2-7; clone size: -
CDR3 DNA: TGCGCCAGCAGCTTGAGGACAGGGCCTAACTATGGCTACACCTTC; CDR3 protein: CASSLRTGPNYGYTF; V gene: TRBV5-1; D gene: TRBD1; J gene: TRBJ1-2; clone size: -
CDR3 DNA: TGTGCCTGGACCACAGGGTTTTCAGGAAACACCATATATTTT; CDR3 protein: CAWTTGFSGNTIYF; V gene: TRBV30; D gene: -; J gene: TRBJ1-3; clone size: -